One and the same sample provided the 23 T cell receptor beta chains below, sequenced in a study of CD8 T cells in ankylosing spondylitis. MiXCR, run by TCRdb on the 5' RACE reads, gives a single entry per CDR3 protein. The table has tens of thousands of distinct CDR3 sequences, 6.2% seen once; the top ten hold approximately 4.5%. Sequencing was performed on synovial fluid, either unsorted or a sorted T cell fraction (not recorded which). The receptor set was obtained from a male donor with ankylosing spondylitis.

This clonotype was detected many times. The chain combines TRBV20-1 with TRBJ2-3, with a tentative D call TRBD2 (5 bases). Looked up from germline, CDR1 is DFQATT and CDR2 is SNEGSKA (reference sequence). This CDR3 has 15 residues. Trimming pared 6 bases from V and 1 base from J, leaving 17 bases between. The CDR3 DNA sequence: TGCAGTGCCCCGGTCCGGCGGGTGGGCACAGATACGCAGTATTTT. It specifies CSAPVRRVGTDTQYF.

This chain links TRBV20-1 with TRBJ2-3; TRBD2 matches at 10 bases. The CDR3 is 17 amino acids. Germline CDR1 reads DFQATT; CDR2 reads SNEGSKA (reference sequence). Losses at the gene ends were 6 bases for V and 4 bases for J; bases not matched to a gene: 16. The CDR3 here is CSAPSTASGSKADTQYF. The CDR3 coding sequence is TGCAGTGCCCCGTCCACTGCTAGCGGGAGCAAGGCAGATACGCAGTATTTT.

This clonotype was found many times. The chain joins TRBV28 to TRBJ2-2; 14 bases line up with TRBD2. The V segment lost 6 bases and the J segment 0 bases; nucleotides outside the gene matches: 9. Looked up from germline, CDR1 is MDHEN and CDR2 is SYDVKM. The CDR3 runs 19 residues. The CDR3 region has the DNA TGTGCCAGCAGCAAGACCGGACTAGCGGGAGGAACGAACACCGGGGAGCTGTTTTTT. Encoded protein: CASSKTGLAGGTNTGELFF.

As concerns this clonotype: A much bigger clone sits one base away, suggesting this may be a read error. CDR3 in DNA: TGCAGCGTCCGTAGGACTAGAGGGAGCTCCTACGAGCAGTACTTC. Residues: CSVRRTRGSSYEQYF. The chain is built from TRBV29-1 and TRBJ2-7; 7 bases are shared with TRBD2. V trimming: 6 bases; J trimming: 0 bases; junction bases outside the gene matches: 11. Germline V gene data show CDR1 as SQVTM and CDR2 as ANQGSEA. The CDR3 has 15 amino acids.

This clonotype was picked up many times. J is TRBJ2-1 and V is TRBV6-2 or TRBV6-3; either TRBD1 or TRBD2 may fit D (5 bases each). Per the germline V gene, CDR1 is MNHEY and CDR2 is SVGEGT. V lost 0 bases and J lost 4, with 19 bases in between. CDR3 length: 18 amino acids. The CDR3 DNA sequence: TGTGCCAGCAGTTACTCGATCCGACAACCGAGGGGTTACAATGAGCAGTTCTTC. Translating gives CASSYSIRQPRGYNEQFF.

This clonotype turned up a few times. J is TRBJ2-5 and V is TRBV12-3 or TRBV12-4; D might be TRBD1 (6 bases). With 1 base removed from V and 3 bases from J, the gap between germline ends came to 9 bases. This CDR3 region has 14 residues. The CDR3 region has the DNA TGTGCCAGCAGTTTAGGGCAGGGGAAAGAGACCCAGTACTTC. Translation: CASSLGQGKETQYF.

The table lists this clonotype with many counts. This chain links TRBV5-1 with TRBJ2-7; D is perhaps TRBD1 (6 bases). CDR1 is SGHRS, CDR2 YFSETQ, per germline. CDR3 length: 11 amino acids. The V and J ends lost 4 bases and 7 bases respectively, with 9 bases between them. CDR3 sequence (DNA): TGCGCCAGCAGCGGGGGCGGAGAGCAGTACTTC. It specifies CASSGGGEQYF.

This clonotype has a handful of counts. Possible read error: a much larger clone is one base away. This chain uses TRBV7-8 with TRBJ2-5, with unresolved D. Germline values: CDR1 SGHVS, CDR2 FQNEAQ. The CDR3 loop spans 12 amino acids. Trimming removed 1 base from V and 5 bases from J, with 5 bases in between. This CDR3 is CASSLEFETQYF. The CDR3 coding sequence is TGTGCCAGCAGCTTAGAATTCGAGACCCAGTACTTC.

This clonotype was counted at least ten times. The chain combines TRBV7-9 with TRBJ2-1; 12 bases align to TRBD2. The germline gives CDR1 SEHNR, CDR2 FQNEAQ (reference sequence). This CDR3 has 17 amino acids. V lost 5 bases, J lost 3 bases, and 8 bases stayed unmatched. The CDR3 nucleotides read TGTGCCAGCAGCAAACGGACTAGCGGGGACCTCTACAATGAGCAGTTCTTC. Its protein product is CASSKRTSGDLYNEQFF.

This clonotype was seen many times. V usage is TRBV20-1 and J usage is TRBJ2-5; TRBD1 might be the D (6 bases). This CDR3 region has 13 residues. From germline, CDR1 is DFQATT and CDR2 SNEGSKA (reference sequence). Trimming shortened V by 5 bases and J by 4 bases, and 14 bases separated the two germline ends. This CDR3 reads CSAPLQGRETQYF. As DNA, the CDR3 is TGCAGTGCTCCTCTCCAGGGGAGAGAGACCCAGTACTTC.

The table lists this clonotype with many counts. V and J are TRBV12-3 or TRBV12-4 and TRBJ2-1, with 7 nucleotides matching TRBD1. The trim removed 5 bases at V and 5 bases at J, leaving 9 bases unmatched. The CDR3 has 15 amino acids. The CDR3 reads CASSRTGVPHNEQFF. CDR3 DNA: TGTGCCAGCAGTCGTACAGGGGTCCCCCACAATGAGCAGTTCTTC.

This clonotype was picked up many times. The chain combines TRBV5-4 with TRBJ1-5; 8 nucleotides match TRBD1. V lost 3 bases, J lost 0 bases, and 2 bases stayed unmatched. This CDR3 is built from 15 residues. Germline values: CDR1 SGHNT, CDR2 YYREEE (reference sequence). The CDR3 bases are TGTGCCAGCAGCTCAGGGGGCCTTAGCAATCAGCCCCAGCATTTT. Amino acids: CASSSGGLSNQPQHF. The variable domain in full, with the rest retrieved from reference TRBV5-4 and TRBJ1-5, is ETGVTQSPTHLIKTRGQQVTLRCSSQSGHNTVSWYQQALGQGPQFIFQYYREEENGRGNFPPRFSGLQFPNYSSELNVNALELDDSALYLCASSSGGLSNQPQHFGDGTRLSIL.

This clonotype was recorded many times. The DNA of the CDR3 is TGCAGTGCTTCTCCGGGACAGTGGAATTCACCCCTCCACTTT. Its translation: CSASPGQWNSPLHF. The chain joins TRBV20-1 to TRBJ1-6; 7 bases agree with TRBD1. Looked up from germline, CDR1 is DFQATT and CDR2 is SNEGSKA (reference sequence). V lost 5 bases and J lost 7; bases outside the gene matches: 8. This CDR3 has 14 residues.

The V call is TRBV20-1, the J call TRBJ2-7, with 9 bases lining up with TRBD1. The CDR3 consists of 15 residues. Per germline, CDR1 DFQATT and CDR2 SNEGSKA (reference sequence). The ends lost 2 bases at V and 2 bases at J; junction bases unmatched: 7. This chain's CDR3 is CSARSWTGDPYEQYF. The CDR3 DNA reads TGCAGTGCTAGATCCTGGACAGGGGATCCCTACGAGCAGTACTTC.

This clonotype has a count of ten or more. V is TRBV3-1 and J is TRBJ2-7; 7 bases are shared with TRBD1. Per germline, CDR1 LGHDT and CDR2 YNNKEL (reference sequence). The CDR3 loop spans 16 amino acids. The ends lost 2 bases at V and 0 bases at J; junction bases unmatched: 7. The CDR3 spells CASSQKGKGASYEQYF. The CDR3 DNA follows: TGTGCCAGCAGCCAAAAGGGAAAGGGGGCCTCCTACGAGCAGTACTTC.

In its sample, this clonotype was seen many times. The rearrangement uses TRBV15 and TRBJ2-1, with 10 bases fitting TRBD2. The germline V gene has CDR1 LNHNV and CDR2 YYDKDF (reference sequence). V lost 8 bases and J lost 9; bases outside the gene matches: 13. CDR3 length: 15 residues. CDR3 sequence: CATGKGLAGVGEQFF. The CDR3 region has the DNA TGTGCCACCGGAAAAGGGCTAGCGGGAGTGGGTGAGCAGTTCTTC.

This clonotype was observed a few times. The chain employs TRBV6-5 and TRBJ2-1; perhaps TRBD2 as D (5 bases). CDR3 length: 15 residues. Germline assignment: CDR1 MNHEY and CDR2 SVGAGI. The ends were cut back, 0 bases at V and 4 bases at J, with 10 bases in the middle. This CDR3 is CASSYSAGSYNEQFF. CDR3 coding DNA: TGTGCCAGCAGTTACTCCGCGGGTTCGTACAATGAGCAGTTCTTC.

This clonotype is labeled as medium-sized. The V gene is TRBV12-3 or TRBV12-4, the J gene TRBJ2-5; perhaps D is TRBD1 or TRBD2 (7 bases each). V lost 5 bases, J lost 5 bases, and 18 bases lay in between. The CDR3 spans 15 residues. CDR3 residues: CASSPWEGASETQYF. The CDR3 nucleotides read TGTGCCAGCAGTCCCTGGGAGGGGGCTTCGGAGACCCAGTACTTC.

At least ten counts were recorded for this clonotype. The V call is TRBV20-1, the J call TRBJ2-1; 11 bases are shared with TRBD2. The CDR3 is made up of 17 amino acids. The V and J ends lost 3 bases and 6 bases, in that order; junction bases with no gene match: 13. From germline, CDR1 is DFQATT and CDR2 SNEGSKA (reference sequence). The CDR3: CSARKEATSGRRNEQFF. The CDR3, as DNA: TGCAGTGCTAGGAAGGAGGCCACTAGCGGGAGACGCAATGAGCAGTTCTTC.

This chain joins TRBV5-1 and TRBJ2-2; 11 bases agree with TRBD2. This CDR3 has 16 residues. The germline CDR1 and CDR2 sequences are SGHRS and YFSETQ. V lost 6 bases and J lost 0; bases outside the gene matches: 4. The CDR3 DNA is TGCGCCAGCAAGCTAGCGGGAGGTTCGAACACCGGGGAGCTGTTTTTT. Its protein is CASKLAGGSNTGELFF.

Only a few counts were recorded for this clonotype. The J gene is TRBJ1-5, the V gene TRBV20-1; tentatively, D is TRBD1 (5 bases). The V end lost 2 bases, the J end lost 4 bases, and 12 bases lay between the germline ends. The CDR3 runs 14 residues. Germline CDR1 and CDR2: DFQATT and SNEGSKA (reference sequence). CDR3 in DNA: TGCAGTGCTAGACGGGGGTTGGGGAATCAGCCCCAGCATTTT. Its protein product is CSARRGLGNQPQHF.

This clonotype was detected only a few times. The rearrangement uses TRBV20-1 and TRBJ1-4; D gene uncertain. V lost 3 bases to trimming and J lost 3 bases, with 8 bases between them. The length of the CDR3 is 13 residues. The germline gives CDR1 DFQATT, CDR2 SNEGSKA (reference sequence). This CDR3 reads CSARAPSNEKLFF. The DNA for the CDR3 is TGCAGTGCTAGGGCTCCGTCTAATGAAAAACTGTTTTTT.

The chain has TRBV4-1 and TRBJ2-3, with D possibly TRBD2 on 6 matching bases. The germline gives CDR1 MGHRA, CDR2 YSYEKL. The CDR3 contains 16 residues. The V and J ends lost 4 bases and 6 bases respectively, with 20 bases between them. DNA for the CDR3: TGCGCCAGCAGCCCACTGGGACTCGGACCCGGGGATACGCAGTATTTT. Protein: CASSPLGLGPGDTQYF.